This is a list of T cell receptor beta chains from one sample in a study of T cell repertoires in cytomegalovirus infection. Their antigens are not known. TCRdb passed the reads through MiXCR, listing each CDR3 protein once. The repertoire holds about 34,000 distinct CDR3 sequences, with just over 50% as singletons. The sequences come from CD8+ T cells from cultured PBMCs, collected from culture after CMV antigen stimulation. Receptors were obtained from a human donor in good health (CMV status not recorded). Some clones in this sample may be carry-over from other donors' samples. Both conserved end residues are part of each CDR3. Fields, in order: clone size, J gene, D gene, V gene, CDR3 DNA, CDR3 protein. A D gene is named only where the DNA matches it firmly. The size field is filled for only some rows; it gives once, few, many or a size class.

many,TRBJ2-3,TRBD2,TRBV7-6,TGTGCCAGCAGCTTAGTGACGGGACTAGCGGGGACCACAGATACGCAGTATTTT,CASSLVTGLAGTTDTQYF
-,TRBJ1-2,-,TRBV6-1,TGTGCCAGCAGTGAATGGGACCCCTATGGCTACACCTTC,CASSEWDPYGYTF
-,TRBJ1-1,-,TRBV19,TGTGCCAGTAGCCCGTGGCAGGGCGAACTTGGAGACACTGAAGCTTTCTTT,CASSPWQGELGDTEAFF
-,TRBJ1-4,-,TRBV5-6,TGTGCCAGCAGCTTGGCTTCAAGGGGAAAACTGTTTTTT,CASSLASRGKLFF
-,TRBJ2-1,TRBD2,TRBV6-6,TGTGCCAGCAAAAAGCGCCCGGATACTAGCGGAGACGATGAGCAGTTCTTC,CASKKRPDTSGDDEQFF
few,TRBJ2-2,-,TRBV7-3,TGTGCCAGCACCAACGGAGTCACCGGGGAGCTGTTTTTT,CASTNGVTGELFF
-,TRBJ1-2,TRBD1,TRBV7-9,TGTGCCAGCAGCTCTGGGACAGAGCCCTATGGCTACACCTTC,CASSSGTEPYGYTF
-,TRBJ2-7,-,TRBV7-6,TGTGCCAGCAGTGACCGGGACGTGGGGCACTACGAGCAGGACTTC,CASSDRDVGHYEQDF
-,TRBJ2-6,-,TRBV7-4,TGTGCCAGCAGAAAGACAGGCAACGTCCTGACTTTC,CASRKTGNVLTF
-,TRBJ2-1,TRBD2,TRBV28,TGTGCCAGCAGTTTAGGGCTAGCGGTTTACAATGAGCAGTTCTTC,CASSLGLAVYNEQFF
few,TRBJ2-1,-,TRBV7-8,TGTGCCAGCAGCGTCCCGGGACTTGGGGATGAGCAGTTCTTC,CASSVPGLGDEQFF
-,TRBJ2-5,TRBD1,TRBV9,TGTGCCAGCAGCGGCGGTGGGACAGCCTCGGAGACCCAGTACTTC,CASSGGGTASETQYF
-,TRBJ1-4,-,TRBV27,TGTGCCAGCGGTCGGGCGCTTGGTATTGAAAAACTGTTTTTT,CASGRALGIEKLFF
-,TRBJ1-2,-,TRBV5-6,TGTGCCAGCAGCTTGGTCGGCCTCGGGGTGAGGTATGGCTACACCTTC,CASSLVGLGVRYGYTF
few,TRBJ2-4,-,TRBV7-9,TGTGCCAGCAGCTTAGGGGGGATAGCCAAAAACATTCAGTACTTC,CASSLGGIAKNIQYF
-,TRBJ2-1,TRBD2,TRBV11-2,TGTGCCAGCAGCGGGGGGGTCGACTCCTACAATGAGCAGTTCTTC,CASSGGVDSYNEQFF
-,TRBJ2-3,-,TRBV7-6,TGTGCCGCCTACTCGAGCAGGGCCACAGATACGCAGTATTTT,CAAYSSRATDTQYF
-,TRBJ2-1,-,TRBV13,TGTGCCAGCAGCTTAGGCCAGACAGCATACAATGAGCAGTTCTTC,CASSLGQTAYNEQFF
-,TRBJ1-1,TRBD1,TRBV12-3/TRBV12-4,TGTGCCAGCAGTCACCGCAGGGGGGTCGGGAACACTGAAGCTTTCTTT,CASSHRRGVGNTEAFF
-,TRBJ2-1,-,TRBV7-9,TGTGCCAGCAGCGCCACCTTTTTGGAGCGTGCCGGCGATGAGCAGTTCTTC,CASSATFLERAGDEQFF
-,TRBJ1-5,-,TRBV5-1,TGCGCCAGCAGCTTGGACGGGGCTCAGCCCCAGCATTTT,CASSLDGAQPQHF
once,TRBJ1-2,-,TRBV7-2,TGTGCCAGCAGCTTAAACAGAAACTATGGCTACACCTTC,CASSLNRNYGYTF
-,TRBJ2-3,TRBD1,TRBV7-7,TGTGCCAGCAGCGGTACCGGGACAGGGGGCACAGATACGCAGTATTTT,CASSGTGTGGTDTQYF
-,TRBJ2-1,TRBD1,TRBV14,TGTGCCAGCAGCCAAGAGGTGGGGACAGGGCCCTACAATGAGCAGTTCTTC,CASSQEVGTGPYNEQFF
-,TRBJ2-1,TRBD2,TRBV11-3,TGTGCCAGCAGCTTAGATCGTGGTAGCGGGGGGGAGCAGTTCTTC,CASSLDRGSGGEQFF
-,TRBJ2-7,-,TRBV7-3,TGTGCCAGCAGCCAACAATCCGAGCAGTACTTC,CASSQQSEQYF
few,TRBJ1-6,TRBD1,TRBV27,TGTGCCAGCAGTTTATCCCCCGACAGGGGGCGACCCCTCCACTTT,CASSLSPDRGRPLHF
once,TRBJ2-3,TRBD2,TRBV28,TGTGCCAGCAGTCGGTCCGGGACTAGAGATACGCAGTATTTT,CASSRSGTRDTQYF
-,TRBJ1-2,TRBD1,TRBV13,TGTGCCAGCACCCGTCGACAGGGATACTATGGCTACACCTTC,CASTRRQGYYGYTF
-,TRBJ1-3,-,TRBV29-1,TGCAGCGTGGATGAGGGAAACACCATATATTTT,CSVDEGNTIYF
-,TRBJ2-7,-,TRBV7-9,TGTGCCAGCAGCGATAGCCGTGATGGCGAGCAGTACTTC,CASSDSRDGEQYF
-,TRBJ1-2,-,TRBV3-1,TGTGCCAGCAGCCAAATGCTGGGAAAGAAAACTAACTATGGCTACACCTTC,CASSQMLGKKTNYGYTF
-,TRBJ2-3,-,TRBV7-4,TGTGCCAGCAGCTTTCCATTCTACACCACAGATACGCAGTATTTT,CASSFPFYTTDTQYF
-,TRBJ1-2,TRBD1,TRBV7-9,TGTGCCAGCAGCCGGGACAGGGGGGAAGGCTACACCTTC,CASSRDRGEGYTF
few,TRBJ2-1,TRBD2,TRBV6-2/TRBV6-3,TGTGCCAGCAGTTACTCGATGAGGCTAGCGGGATTTAGTGAGCAGTTCTTC,CASSYSMRLAGFSEQFF
once,TRBJ2-3,-,TRBV7-2,TGTGCCTCCTCCGCCGGAACACCTAGCACAGATACGCAGTATTTT,CASSAGTPSTDTQYF
-,TRBJ2-1,-,TRBV7-2,TGTGCCAGCAATTCCTGGGAGCAGTCTGGGCGGTTCTTC,CASNSWEQSGRFF
-,TRBJ1-1,-,TRBV12-5,TGTGCTAGTGGTTTGCCCACTGAAGCTTTCTTT,CASGLPTEAFF
-,TRBJ2-2,TRBD1,TRBV7-9,TGTGCCAGCAGTACCTGGACAGGGGGCAACACCGGGGAGCTGTTTTTT,CASSTWTGGNTGELFF
-,TRBJ2-1,TRBD2,TRBV27,TGTGCCAGCACCTCGGGACTAGCGGGTACCAATGAGCAGTTCTTC,CASTSGLAGTNEQFF
once,TRBJ2-2,-,TRBV7-8,TGTGCCAGCCATAGGAGGGGAGACACCGGGGAGCTGTTTTTT,CASHRRGDTGELFF
-,TRBJ2-3,TRBD2,TRBV20-1,TGCAGTGCTAGAGAACAGCGGGGGGGCCGTCAGCGCACAGATACGCAGTATTTT,CSAREQRGGRQRTDTQYF
few,TRBJ2-5,-,TRBV7-6,TGTGCCAGCAGCCCCTCAGGAGCGGGTGAGGGAGTGGAGACCCAGTACTTC,CASSPSGAGEGVETQYF
few,TRBJ2-7,-,TRBV4-1,TGCGCCAGCAGCCGGGGCGGGCACGCCGAGCAGTACTTC,CASSRGGHAEQYF